This TCR beta chain was observed in a study of cytomegalovirus exposure and HLA in healthy donors. Worth noting for this clone: Its antigen remains unidentified.

A multiplex PCR was run with 60 Vbeta primers and 13 Jbeta primers. Sequenced by immunoSEQ multiplex PCR; TCRdb stores in-frame clones only, minus some. The sample holds some 130,000 clones, less than 80% seen once. There are 12 residues in the CDR3. Germline CDR1 reads SNHLY; CDR2 reads FYNNEI. Study-wide results and caveats: Most TCR sequences were seen very rarely across donors, but some public TCRs occurred in many.

The specimen was PBMCs. The receptor comes from a female donor in good health and CMV-seropositive. The chain couples TRBV2 to TRBJ1-4; 10 bases agree with TRBD1. The CDR3 sequence: CAAGTGDEKLFF. Here the CDR3 DNA reads TGTGCGGCCGGGACAGGGGACGAAAAACTGTTTTTT.